The rows below give T cell receptor beta chains drawn from one sample of a study of regulatory T cells in long-lasting Graves disease. TCRdb redid the calling of the multiplex PCR reads with MiXCR, one entry per CDR3 protein. The table has roughly 360,000 distinct CDR3 sequences, roughly 24% seen once; the top ten hold around a quarter. Sequenced material: peripheral blood mononuclear cells (PBMCs), taken when the disease was refractory, from a patient treated with antithyroid drugs. Source of these receptors: a woman aged 40 to 50 with Graves disease. CDR3s include the opening cysteine and the closing phenylalanine or tryptophan. D genes are given only for firm matches. Clone sizes are given selectively: once, few, many, or a class where the clone is expanded.

clone size | J gene | D gene | V gene | CDR3 protein | CDR3 DNA
few | TRBJ2-3 | . | TRBV12-3/TRBV12-4 | CASRRGDDTQYF | TGTGCCAGCAGGAGGGGTGATGATACGCAGTATTTT
many | TRBJ1-1 | . | TRBV2 | CASFVIGNTEAFF | TGTGCCAGCTTCGTCATCGGTAACACTGAAGCTTTCTTT
many | TRBJ2-4 | TRBD1 | TRBV6-1 | CASSRTGNAKNIQYF | TGTGCCAGCAGTCGGACAGGGAACGCCAAAAACATTCAGTACTTC
. | TRBJ1-5 | . | TRBV6-1 | CASSEIWQGRGPYNQPQHF | TGTGCCAGCAGTGAAATTTGGCAGGGTCGGGGGCCTTACAATCAGCCCCAGCATTTT
. | TRBJ2-5 | TRBD1 | TRBV3-1 | CASSRGDRAETQYF | TGTGCCAGCAGCCGCGGGGACAGGGCCGAGACCCAGTACTTC
many | TRBJ2-7 | TRBD2 | TRBV29-1 | CSVRPAGFSYEQYF | TGCAGCGTTCGTCCAGCGGGATTCTCCTACGAGCAGTACTTC
. | TRBJ2-7 | . | TRBV6-5 | CASSYRGNDEQYF | TGTGCCAGCAGTTATCGGGGGAACGACGAGCAGTACTTC
many | TRBJ1-3 | . | TRBV11-2 | CASSLAPRGNTIYF | TGTGCCAGCAGCTTAGCCCCGCGTGGAAACACCATATATTTT
few | TRBJ2-3 | TRBD2 | TRBV11-2 | CASSLDLPSGRAKDTQYF | TGTGCCAGCAGCTTAGACCTTCCTAGCGGGAGGGCCAAAGATACGCAGTATTTT
. | TRBJ1-5 | . | TRBV5-5 | CASAPGVWGNQPQHF | TGTGCCAGCGCACCGGGGGTTTGGGGCAATCAGCCCCAGCATTTT
. | TRBJ1-2 | TRBD1 | TRBV6-4 | CASSPNLGNRGVYGYTF | TGTGCCAGCAGCCCTAATTTGGGGAACAGGGGCGTATATGGCTACACCTTC
. | TRBJ2-7 | . | TRBV5-6 | CASRRYAYEQYF | TGTGCCAGCAGGAGGTATGCCTACGAGCAGTACTTC
. | TRBJ1-1 | . | TRBV3-1 | CASSPSGFTEAFF | TGTGCCAGCAGCCCGTCGGGGTTTACTGAAGCTTTCTTT
many | TRBJ2-5 | . | TRBV11-2 | CASSAWGFGETQYF | TGTGCCAGCAGCGCTTGGGGCTTTGGGGAGACCCAGTACTTC
many | TRBJ1-6 | TRBD1 | TRBV11-2 | CASSSVTGPYNSPLHF | TGTGCCAGCAGCTCAGTGACAGGGCCCTATAATTCACCCCTCCACTTT